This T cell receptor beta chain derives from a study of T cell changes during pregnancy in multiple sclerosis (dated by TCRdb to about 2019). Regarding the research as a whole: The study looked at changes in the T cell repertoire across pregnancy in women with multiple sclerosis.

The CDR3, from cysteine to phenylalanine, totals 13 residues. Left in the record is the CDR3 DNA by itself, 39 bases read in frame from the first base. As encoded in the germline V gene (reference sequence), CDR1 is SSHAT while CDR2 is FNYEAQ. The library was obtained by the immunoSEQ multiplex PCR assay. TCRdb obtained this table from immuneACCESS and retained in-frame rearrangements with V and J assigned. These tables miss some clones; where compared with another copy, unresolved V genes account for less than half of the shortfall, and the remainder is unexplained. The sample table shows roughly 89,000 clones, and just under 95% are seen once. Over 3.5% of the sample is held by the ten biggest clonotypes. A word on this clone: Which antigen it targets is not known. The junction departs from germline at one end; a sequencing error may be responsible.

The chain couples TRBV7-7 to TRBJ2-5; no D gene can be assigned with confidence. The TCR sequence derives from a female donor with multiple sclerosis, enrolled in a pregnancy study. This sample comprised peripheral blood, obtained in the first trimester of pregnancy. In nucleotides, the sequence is TGTGCTAGCAGCTCCATTCTTGCGGAGACCCAGTACTTC. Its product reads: CASSSILAETQYF.